This TCR beta chain is drawn from a study of cytomegalovirus exposure and HLA in healthy donors. General study points: In most subjects, TCR beta sequences reportedly gave accurate predictions of HLA-A and HLA-B alleles.

On this clone: Its antigen is unidentified.

PCR primers comprised 60 Vbeta and 13 Jbeta primers. Assay: immunoSEQ multiplex PCR; the TCRdb copy retains only in-frame clones and omits some. The table shows roughly 200,000 clones, with 70% to 85% occurring only once. This clonotype was obtained from a woman aged 25 to 39 in good health and CMV-seropositive. Source material: PBMCs.

CDR3 sequence reads: CASSKEWGWRGPSSGNTIYF. The DNA for the CDR3 is TGTGCCAGCAGCAAAGAATGGGGTTGGCGGGGCCCGAGCTCTGGAAACACCATATATTTT. V gene TRBV21-1 combines with J gene TRBJ1-3. TRBV21-1 is deemed a pseudogene. The CDR3 spans 20 residues.